These T cell receptor beta chains were read from a single sample in a study of OX40 agonist ivuxolimab in advanced cancers. Sequenced by immunoSEQ multiplex PCR; TCRdb stores in-frame clones only, minus some. The sample lists 76,000 or so clones; 70% to 90% were seen once. Sequencing was performed on CD4+ or CD8+ T cells sorted from blood, taken in a trial of the OX40 agonist ivuxolimab. The receptors shown here come from an adult with an advanced solid tumor such as melanoma, head and neck, liver or kidney cancer. CDR3s include the opening cysteine and the closing phenylalanine or tryptophan. Fields, in order: clone size, V gene, D gene, J gene, CDR3 DNA, CDR3 protein. A D gene is named only where the DNA matches it firmly. Clone sizes are given selectively: once, few, many, or a class where the clone is expanded.

abundance: .; v_gene: TRBV5-5; d_gene: .; j_gene: TRBJ2-5; CDR3nt: TGTGCCAGCAGCTTGTCCATCGAAGAGACCCAGTACTTC; CDR3aa: CASSLSIEETQYF
abundance: .; v_gene: TRBV5-1; d_gene: .; j_gene: TRBJ2-5; CDR3nt: TGCGCCAGCAAACAGGAGACCCAGTACTTC; CDR3aa: CASKQETQYF
abundance: .; v_gene: TRBV11-1; d_gene: .; j_gene: TRBJ2-5; CDR3nt: TGTGCCAGCAGCAAACCCCCCGGCGTAGGCCAAGAGACCCAGTACTTC; CDR3aa: CASSKPPGVGQETQYF
abundance: .; v_gene: TRBV7-7; d_gene: TRBD1; j_gene: TRBJ2-7; CDR3nt: TGTGCTAGCAGCTTAGAACAGGGGGCTGGGTACGAGCAGTACTTC; CDR3aa: CASSLEQGAGYEQYF
abundance: .; v_gene: TRBV7-3; d_gene: .; j_gene: TRBJ2-2; CDR3nt: TGTGCCAGCAGCTTAACCGGGGGTAACACCGGGGAGCTGTTTTTT; CDR3aa: CASSLTGGNTGELFF
abundance: .; v_gene: TRBV7-6; d_gene: TRBD1; j_gene: TRBJ1-5; CDR3nt: TGTGCCAGCAGCCAGGGGACAGCGAATCAGCCCCAGCATTTT; CDR3aa: CASSQGTANQPQHF
abundance: .; v_gene: TRBV5-5; d_gene: .; j_gene: TRBJ1-1; CDR3nt: TGTGCCAGCAGCTCTTGGGGGGCAGTACAAACTGAAGCTTTCTTT; CDR3aa: CASSSWGAVQTEAFF
abundance: .; v_gene: TRBV7-2; d_gene: .; j_gene: TRBJ2-3; CDR3nt: TGTGCCAGCGGGGGGGGCAGGGAAGATACGCAGTATTTT; CDR3aa: CASGGGREDTQYF
abundance: .; v_gene: TRBV16; d_gene: .; j_gene: TRBJ2-5; CDR3nt: TGTGCCAGCAGCCAAGTCCTTCAAGAGACCCAGTACTTC; CDR3aa: CASSQVLQETQYF
abundance: .; v_gene: TRBV15; d_gene: TRBD1; j_gene: TRBJ1-2; CDR3nt: TGTGCCACCAGCAGCGGAGGGACAGGGACCCCTACCTATGGCTACACCTTC; CDR3aa: CATSSGGTGTPTYGYTF
abundance: .; v_gene: TRBV6-6; d_gene: .; j_gene: TRBJ1-2; CDR3nt: TGTGCCAGCAGCCAAGACGGTGGCTATGGCTACACCTTC; CDR3aa: CASSQDGGYGYTF
abundance: .; v_gene: TRBV7-3; d_gene: .; j_gene: TRBJ1-5; CDR3nt: TGTGCCAGCAGCTTAACCCAGGCAAACTGGAGCAATCAGCCCCAGCATTTT; CDR3aa: CASSLTQANWSNQPQHF
abundance: .; v_gene: TRBV5-1; d_gene: .; j_gene: TRBJ2-3; CDR3nt: TGCGCCAGCAGCTTGTTAGCTGATACGCAGTATTTT; CDR3aa: CASSLLADTQYF
abundance: .; v_gene: TRBV6-1; d_gene: .; j_gene: TRBJ2-3; CDR3nt: TGTGCCAGCGTTCTAGCGAGCACAGATACGCAGTATTTT; CDR3aa: CASVLASTDTQYF
abundance: medium-sized; v_gene: TRBV14; d_gene: .; j_gene: TRBJ1-4; CDR3nt: TGTGCCAGCAGCCAACAGACTAATGAAAAACTGTTTTTT; CDR3aa: CASSQQTNEKLFF
abundance: .; v_gene: TRBV5-4; d_gene: .; j_gene: TRBJ1-1; CDR3nt: TGTGCCAGCAGCCCGGGGGGAGCCGGTATGAACACTGAAGCTTTCTTT; CDR3aa: CASSPGGAGMNTEAFF
abundance: .; v_gene: TRBV7-8; d_gene: TRBD1; j_gene: TRBJ1-6; CDR3nt: TGTGCCAGCAGCTTAGATGTACGACAGGGGTCACCCCTCCACTTT; CDR3aa: CASSLDVRQGSPLHF
abundance: .; v_gene: TRBV6-5; d_gene: TRBD2; j_gene: TRBJ2-1; CDR3nt: TGTGCCAGCAGTTACGGGACTAGCGGGGGATACAATGAGCAGTTCTTC; CDR3aa: CASSYGTSGGYNEQFF
abundance: .; v_gene: TRBV11-3; d_gene: .; j_gene: TRBJ2-7; CDR3nt: TGTGCCAGCAGCTTTGACACCACCCTCTACGAGCAGTACTTC; CDR3aa: CASSFDTTLYEQYF
abundance: .; v_gene: TRBV5-1; d_gene: TRBD2; j_gene: TRBJ2-2; CDR3nt: TGCGCCAGCAGCCGGGGGGACGCCGACACCGGGGAGCTGTTTTTT; CDR3aa: CASSRGDADTGELFF
abundance: few; v_gene: TRBV7-3; d_gene: .; j_gene: TRBJ2-2; CDR3nt: TGTGCCAGCAGGAGTTCCGGGGAGCTGTTTTTT; CDR3aa: CASRSSGELFF
abundance: .; v_gene: TRBV2; d_gene: .; j_gene: TRBJ2-7; CDR3nt: TGTGCCAGCAGCTCCTACGAGCAGTACTTC; CDR3aa: CASSSYEQYF
abundance: .; v_gene: TRBV19; d_gene: TRBD2; j_gene: TRBJ2-2; CDR3nt: TGTGCCAGTAGTAGTAGCGGGGGGAGGCAAACCGGGGAGCTGTTTTTT; CDR3aa: CASSSSGGRQTGELFF
abundance: .; v_gene: TRBV5-1; d_gene: TRBD1; j_gene: TRBJ1-4; CDR3nt: TGCGCCAGCAGCTCCGGACAGGGGGTAAATGAAAAACTGTTTTTT; CDR3aa: CASSSGQGVNEKLFF
abundance: few; v_gene: TRBV10-3; d_gene: TRBD1; j_gene: TRBJ1-6; CDR3nt: TGTGCCATCAGGACAGGGACAGGGGATTCACCCCTCCACTTT; CDR3aa: CAIRTGTGDSPLHF
abundance: .; v_gene: TRBV6-1; d_gene: .; j_gene: TRBJ1-5; CDR3nt: TGTGCCAGCAGTGATTGGGGATTCAATCAGCCCCAGCATTTT; CDR3aa: CASSDWGFNQPQHF
abundance: .; v_gene: TRBV3-1/TRBV3-2; d_gene: .; j_gene: TRBJ1-2; CDR3nt: TGTGCCAGCAGCCAGCCGGACACCTTC; CDR3aa: CASSQPDTF
abundance: .; v_gene: TRBV6-1; d_gene: .; j_gene: TRBJ2-2; CDR3nt: TGTGCCAGCAGGTTCAGGGAAAACACCGGGGAGCTGTTTTTT; CDR3aa: CASRFRENTGELFF
abundance: .; v_gene: TRBV7-3; d_gene: .; j_gene: TRBJ2-5; CDR3nt: TGTGCCAGCAGCTTAGGGCCGGGAATGGGGGAGACCCAGTACTTC; CDR3aa: CASSLGPGMGETQYF
abundance: .; v_gene: TRBV30; d_gene: TRBD1; j_gene: TRBJ1-2; CDR3nt: TGTGCCTTCGCCGGGACAGTTTATGGCTACACCTTC; CDR3aa: CAFAGTVYGYTF
abundance: .; v_gene: TRBV21-1; d_gene: .; j_gene: TRBJ2-3; CDR3nt: TGTGCCAGCAGCAAACTCGGCGGGGGCCTCACAGATACGCAGTATTTT; CDR3aa: CASSKLGGGLTDTQYF
abundance: .; v_gene: TRBV11-2; d_gene: .; j_gene: TRBJ2-7; CDR3nt: TGTGCCAGCAGCAAAAATTCACTAGCCTACGAGCAGTACTTC; CDR3aa: CASSKNSLAYEQYF
abundance: .; v_gene: TRBV19; d_gene: .; j_gene: TRBJ1-4; CDR3nt: TGTGCCAGTAAGGGACGGGGGGCAACTAATGAAAAACTGTTTTTT; CDR3aa: CASKGRGATNEKLFF
abundance: .; v_gene: TRBV9; d_gene: .; j_gene: TRBJ2-7; CDR3nt: TGTGCCAGCAGCGTAATCAGTGGGGCCGAGCAGTACTTC; CDR3aa: CASSVISGAEQYF
abundance: .; v_gene: TRBV5-1; d_gene: TRBD1; j_gene: TRBJ2-1; CDR3nt: TGCGCCAGCAGCGCACAGGGGGAGCAGTTCTTC; CDR3aa: CASSAQGEQFF
abundance: .; v_gene: TRBV6-5; d_gene: .; j_gene: TRBJ1-2; CDR3nt: TGTGCCAGCAGTTCCCCGTTAGGGGGATTTTATGGCTACACCTTC; CDR3aa: CASSSPLGGFYGYTF
abundance: .; v_gene: TRBV7-9; d_gene: TRBD2; j_gene: TRBJ2-2; CDR3nt: TGTGCCAGCAGCCCCAGGAGCGGGGGGGCCGGGGAGCTGTTTTTT; CDR3aa: CASSPRSGGAGELFF
abundance: .; v_gene: TRBV6-5; d_gene: .; j_gene: TRBJ2-7; CDR3nt: TGTGCCAGCAGTTACTCGGGTCGCCGGACTACCGGGCAGTACTTC; CDR3aa: CASSYSGRRTTGQYF
abundance: .; v_gene: TRBV9; d_gene: TRBD2; j_gene: TRBJ2-3; CDR3nt: TGTGCCAGCAGTTCGGGACTAGCGGGGGATACGCAGTATTTT; CDR3aa: CASSSGLAGDTQYF
abundance: .; v_gene: TRBV4-3; d_gene: .; j_gene: TRBJ1-2; CDR3nt: TGCGCCAGCAGCCAATCTAAGGGAATGGGTGGCTACACCTTC; CDR3aa: CASSQSKGMGGYTF
abundance: .; v_gene: TRBV28; d_gene: TRBD1; j_gene: TRBJ2-5; CDR3nt: TGTGCCAGCTGTGCAGGGGGTATCGAAGAGACCCAGTACTTC; CDR3aa: CASCAGGIEETQYF
abundance: few; v_gene: TRBV7-2; d_gene: .; j_gene: TRBJ2-5; CDR3nt: TGTGCCAGCAGCCCAAACGGGAGACTCACACAAGAGACCCAGTACTTC; CDR3aa: CASSPNGRLTQETQYF
abundance: .; v_gene: TRBV6-1; d_gene: .; j_gene: TRBJ2-3; CDR3nt: TGTGCCAGCAGTGAAGGGACACCTCTGGTTACGCAGTATTTT; CDR3aa: CASSEGTPLVTQYF
abundance: .; v_gene: TRBV4-1; d_gene: .; j_gene: TRBJ1-5; CDR3nt: TGCGCCAGCAGCCGGTCGGTTGTCAGGGGCGTTGGTCAGCCCCAGCATTTT; CDR3aa: CASSRSVVRGVGQPQHF
abundance: .; v_gene: TRBV18; d_gene: .; j_gene: TRBJ2-2; CDR3nt: TGTGCCAGCTCACCCCGCCTTGTCGGACAATCGGACACCGGGGAGCTGTTTTTT; CDR3aa: CASSPRLVGQSDTGELFF
abundance: once; v_gene: TRBV4-2; d_gene: .; j_gene: TRBJ2-1; CDR3nt: TGTGCCAGCTCTACACTTACGGGGGACAATGAGCAGTTCTTC; CDR3aa: CASSTLTGDNEQFF
abundance: .; v_gene: TRBV5-6; d_gene: .; j_gene: TRBJ2-5; CDR3nt: TGTGCCAGCAGCCCCAGCGGCGGTCGATCAGAGACCCAGTACTTC; CDR3aa: CASSPSGGRSETQYF
abundance: .; v_gene: TRBV15; d_gene: .; j_gene: TRBJ2-7; CDR3nt: TGTGCCACCAGCAGAGATGTTGGCTCATCCTACGAGCAGTACTTC; CDR3aa: CATSRDVGSSYEQYF